This T cell receptor (beta chain) was observed in a study of blood T cell repertoires in COVID-19. Turning to the study itself: COVID-19 samples collected from the United States, Italy and Spain covered acute and convalescent phases.

The germline V gene has CDR1 GTSNPN and CDR2 SVGIG (reference sequence). The V end was cut by 2 bases, the J end by 2 bases, with 9 bases between. This CDR3 has 13 residues. Original processing methods: Amplifying reference gene primers gave estimates of nucleated cell counts. Repertoires were generated with immunoSEQ multiplex PCR, while TCRdb's copy carries only in-frame clones and drops some. V and J calls plus clone size are reproduced from that table; the DNA served to infer D and trimming. The sample lists 45,000 to 55,000 clones; 80% to 90% were seen once. The receptor's source is a human donor in a cohort sampled during active COVID-19. This chain connects TRBV30 to TRBJ1-2, with unresolved D. Material: peripheral blood. The CDR3: CAWSSDTNYGYTF. Here the CDR3 DNA reads TGTGCCTGGAGTTCCGACACGAACTATGGCTACACCTTC.